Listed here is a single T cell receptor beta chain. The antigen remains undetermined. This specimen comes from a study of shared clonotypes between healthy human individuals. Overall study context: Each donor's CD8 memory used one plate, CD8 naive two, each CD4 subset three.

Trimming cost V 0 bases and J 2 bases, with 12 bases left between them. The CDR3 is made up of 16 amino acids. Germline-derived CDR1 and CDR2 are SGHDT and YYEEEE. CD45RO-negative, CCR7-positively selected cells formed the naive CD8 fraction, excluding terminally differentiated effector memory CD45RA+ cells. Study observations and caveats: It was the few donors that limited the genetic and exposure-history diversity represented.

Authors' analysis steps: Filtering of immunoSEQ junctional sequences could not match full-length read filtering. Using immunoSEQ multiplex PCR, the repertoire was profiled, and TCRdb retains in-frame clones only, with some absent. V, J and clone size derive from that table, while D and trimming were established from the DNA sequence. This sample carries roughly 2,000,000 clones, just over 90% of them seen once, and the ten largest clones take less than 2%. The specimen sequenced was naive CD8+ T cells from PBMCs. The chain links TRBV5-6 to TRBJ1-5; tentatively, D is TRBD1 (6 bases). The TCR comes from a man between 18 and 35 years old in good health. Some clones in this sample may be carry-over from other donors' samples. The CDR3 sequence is CASSLATGIGNQPQHF. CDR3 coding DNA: TGTGCCAGCAGCTTGGCCACAGGGATAGGCAATCAGCCCCAGCATTTT. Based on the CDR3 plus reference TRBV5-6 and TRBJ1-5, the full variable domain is DAGVTQSPTHLIKTRGQQVTLRCSPKSGHDTVSWYQQALGQGPQFIFQYYEEEERQRGNFPDRFSGHQFPNYSSELNVNALLLGDSALYLCASSLATGIGNQPQHFGDGTRLSIL.